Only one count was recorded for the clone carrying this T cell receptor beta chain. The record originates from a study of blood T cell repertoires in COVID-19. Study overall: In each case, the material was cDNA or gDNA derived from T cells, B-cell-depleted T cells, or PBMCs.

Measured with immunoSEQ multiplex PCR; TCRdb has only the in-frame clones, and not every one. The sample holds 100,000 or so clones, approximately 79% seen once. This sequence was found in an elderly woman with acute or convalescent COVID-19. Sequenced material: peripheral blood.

The CDR3 nucleotides read TGTGCCAGCAGTGACTCGCGGGGAGGGAACACTGAAGCTTTCTTT. This encodes CASSDSRGGNTEAFF. The chain employs TRBV6-4 and TRBJ1-1; no clear D gene. V was clipped by 0 bases and J by 1 base, with 9 bases between them. CDR3 length equals 15 residues. The V gene's germline CDR1 is MRHNA and CDR2 SNTAGT.